This TCR beta chain was found in a study of neurological immune-mediated disorders. Each TCR transcript was tagged with a 10-nucleotide random UMI during 5'RACE. In TCRdb, the 5' RACE reads were re-called with MiXCR into one record per CDR3 protein. Of about 80,000 distinct CDR3 sequences in the sample, under 10% were seen once. Study-wide points: No CDR3 amino acid sequences were shared by expanded clones across subjects, suggesting private repertoires in all groups. HTLV-1-associated myelopathy had the most TCR clonal expansion, while multiple sclerosis had the least, a level that fell below healthy controls.

In this sample, this clonotype turned up many times. The antigen remains undetermined. The unsorted libraries were made from 2 million PBMCs kept at -80 C. Sequenced sample: PBMCs. This TCR was sampled from a man aged 50 to 60 in good health.

CDR3 residues: CALGGEALANEKLFF. The DNA of the CDR3 is TGTGCCCTTGGTGGAGAGGCCCTGGCTAATGAAAAACTGTTTTTT. The chain couples TRBV7-9 to TRBJ1-4; no reliable D call. V was trimmed by 11 bases and J by 3 bases, leaving 19 bases between them. Per germline, CDR1 SEHNR and CDR2 FQNEAQ (reference sequence). The CDR3 totals 15 residues.